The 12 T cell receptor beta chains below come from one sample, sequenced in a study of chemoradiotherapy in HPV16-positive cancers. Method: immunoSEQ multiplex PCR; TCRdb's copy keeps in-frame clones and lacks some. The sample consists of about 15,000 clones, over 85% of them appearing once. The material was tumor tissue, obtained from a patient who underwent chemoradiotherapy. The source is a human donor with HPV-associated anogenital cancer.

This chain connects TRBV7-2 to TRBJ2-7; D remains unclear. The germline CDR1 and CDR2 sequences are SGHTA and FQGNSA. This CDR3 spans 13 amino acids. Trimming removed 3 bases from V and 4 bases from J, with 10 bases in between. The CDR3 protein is CASSFERYYEQYF. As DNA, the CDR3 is TGTGCCAGCAGCTTCGAAAGGTATTACGAGCAGTACTTC.

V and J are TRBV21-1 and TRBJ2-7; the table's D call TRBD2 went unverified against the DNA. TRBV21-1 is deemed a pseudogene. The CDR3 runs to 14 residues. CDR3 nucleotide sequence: TGTGCCAGCTATGGCGGGACGGACGCCTACGAGCAGTACTTC. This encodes CASYGGTDAYEQYF.

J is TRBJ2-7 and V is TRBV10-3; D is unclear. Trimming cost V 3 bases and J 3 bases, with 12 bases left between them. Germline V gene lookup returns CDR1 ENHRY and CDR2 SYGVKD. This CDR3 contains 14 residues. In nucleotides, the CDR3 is TGTGCCATCAGTGAATCCGCCTCGTTCTACGAGCAGTACTTC. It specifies CAISESASFYEQYF.

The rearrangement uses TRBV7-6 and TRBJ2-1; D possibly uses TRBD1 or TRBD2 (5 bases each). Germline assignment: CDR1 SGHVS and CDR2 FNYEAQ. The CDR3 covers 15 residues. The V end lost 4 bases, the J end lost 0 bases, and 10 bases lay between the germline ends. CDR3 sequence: CASSSGTSSYNEQFF. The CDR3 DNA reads TGTGCCAGCAGCTCCGGGACGAGCTCCTACAATGAGCAGTTCTTC.

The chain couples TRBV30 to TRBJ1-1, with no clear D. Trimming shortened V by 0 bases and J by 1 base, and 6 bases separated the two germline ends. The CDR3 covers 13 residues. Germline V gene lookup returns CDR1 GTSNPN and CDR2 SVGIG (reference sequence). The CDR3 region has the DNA TGTGCCTGGAGTGTACTGTCGAACACTGAAGCTTTCTTT. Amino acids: CAWSVLSNTEAFF.

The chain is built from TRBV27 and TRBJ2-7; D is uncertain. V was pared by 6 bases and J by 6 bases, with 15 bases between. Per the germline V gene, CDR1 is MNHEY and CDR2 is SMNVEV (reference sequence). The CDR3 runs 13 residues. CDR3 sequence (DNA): TGTGCCAGCAGCCTAGGGCTATTGGGCGAGCAGTACTTC. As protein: CASSLGLLGEQYF.

CDR3 in amino acids: CASSVRDSGGGRREAFF. In DNA, the CDR3 is TGTGCCAGTAGCGTACGGGATTCGGGGGGGGGAAGGAGAGAAGCTTTCTTT. The chain recombines TRBV19 with TRBJ1-1, with D possibly being TRBD1 (5 bases). The CDR3 spans 17 residues. V lost 6 bases, J lost 8 bases, and 28 bases lay in between. The germline gives CDR1 LNHDA, CDR2 SQIVND (reference sequence).

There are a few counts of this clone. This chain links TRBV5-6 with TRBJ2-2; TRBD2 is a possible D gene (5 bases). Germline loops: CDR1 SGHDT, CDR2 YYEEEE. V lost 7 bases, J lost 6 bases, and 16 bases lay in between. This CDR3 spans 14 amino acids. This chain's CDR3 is CASSRVESPGELFF. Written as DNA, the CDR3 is TGTGCCAGCTCGAGGGTGGAAAGCCCCGGGGAGCTGTTTTTT.

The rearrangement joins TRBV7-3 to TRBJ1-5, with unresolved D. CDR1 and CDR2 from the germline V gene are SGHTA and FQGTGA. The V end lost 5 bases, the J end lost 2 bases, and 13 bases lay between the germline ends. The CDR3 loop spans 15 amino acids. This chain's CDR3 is CASSPLAGGNQPQHF. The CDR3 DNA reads TGTGCCAGCAGCCCCTTGGCTGGGGGCAATCAGCCCCAGCATTTT.

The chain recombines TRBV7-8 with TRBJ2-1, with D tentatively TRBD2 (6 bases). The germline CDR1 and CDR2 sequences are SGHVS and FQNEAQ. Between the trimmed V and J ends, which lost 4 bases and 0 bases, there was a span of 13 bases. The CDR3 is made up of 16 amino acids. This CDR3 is CASSSYERVSYNEQFF. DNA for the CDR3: TGTGCCAGCAGCTCCTACGAGCGGGTCTCCTACAATGAGCAGTTCTTC.

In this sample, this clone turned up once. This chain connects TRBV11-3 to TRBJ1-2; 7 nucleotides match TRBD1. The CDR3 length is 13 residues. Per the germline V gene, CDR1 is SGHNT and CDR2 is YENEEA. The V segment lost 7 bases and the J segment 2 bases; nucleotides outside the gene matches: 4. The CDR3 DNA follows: TGTGCCAGCAACAAACAGGGGAACTATGGCTACACCTTC. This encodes CASNKQGNYGYTF.

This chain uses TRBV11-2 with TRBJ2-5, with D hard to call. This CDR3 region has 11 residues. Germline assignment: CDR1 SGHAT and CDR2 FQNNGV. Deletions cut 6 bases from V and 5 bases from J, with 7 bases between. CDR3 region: CASRSGETQYF. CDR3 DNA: TGTGCCAGCAGGTCGGGCGAGACCCAGTACTTC.